The subject of this entry is one T cell receptor beta chain. This sample was included in a study of blood T cell repertoires in COVID-19. Whole-study context: Donors in the United States, Italy and Spain gave samples during acute or convalescent COVID-19. T cells, B-cell-depleted T cells, or PBMCs supplied cDNA or gDNA.

In the original workflow: Amplification of reference gene primers was used by the study to estimate nucleated cell counts. Data came from immunoSEQ multiplex PCR; TCRdb stores just in-frame clones and leaves some out. V, J and clone size are those of that table, while D and trimming were read from the DNA. The sample lists about 110,000 clones, 70% to 90% occurring once. The CDR3 has 14 residues. In germline, CDR1 is MDHEN, CDR2 SYDVKM. With 3 bases removed from V and 1 base from J, the gap between germline ends came to 9 bases. The chain recombines TRBV28 with TRBJ1-1, with D perhaps TRBD1 (5 bases). The material sequenced was peripheral blood. The TCR originated in a woman aged 50 to 60 with acute or convalescent COVID-19. This chain's CDR3 is CASSLGGTNTEAFF. CDR3 nucleotides: TGTGCCAGCAGTTTGGGCGGGACGAACACTGAAGCTTTCTTT.